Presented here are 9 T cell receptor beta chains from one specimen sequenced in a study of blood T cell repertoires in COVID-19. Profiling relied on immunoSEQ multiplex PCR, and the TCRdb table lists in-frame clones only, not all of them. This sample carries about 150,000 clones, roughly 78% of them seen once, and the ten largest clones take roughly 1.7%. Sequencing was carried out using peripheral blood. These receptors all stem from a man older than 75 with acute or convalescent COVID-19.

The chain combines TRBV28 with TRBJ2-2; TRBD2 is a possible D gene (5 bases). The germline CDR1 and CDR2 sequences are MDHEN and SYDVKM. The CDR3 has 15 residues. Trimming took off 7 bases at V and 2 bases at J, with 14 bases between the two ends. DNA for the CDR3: TGTGCCAGCAACTTACAAGGGAGAAACACCGGGGAGCTGTTTTTT. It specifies CASNLQGRNTGELFF.

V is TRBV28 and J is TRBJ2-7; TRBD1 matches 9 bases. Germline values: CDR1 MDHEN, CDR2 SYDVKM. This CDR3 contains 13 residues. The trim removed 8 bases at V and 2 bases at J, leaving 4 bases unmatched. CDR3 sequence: CASGTGTTYEQYF. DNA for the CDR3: TGTGCCAGCGGGACAGGGACAACCTACGAGCAGTACTTC. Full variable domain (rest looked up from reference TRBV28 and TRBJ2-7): DVKVTQSSRYLVKRTGEKVFLECVQDMDHENMFWYRQDPGLGLRLIYFSYDVKMKEKGDIPEGYSVSREKKERFSLILESASTNQTSMYLCASGTGTTYEQYFGPGTRLTVT.

The DNA for the CDR3 is TGTGCCAGCAGTGTGACTAGCGGGGGGTACACAGATACGCAGTATTTT. Residues: CASSVTSGGYTDTQYF. The J gene is TRBJ2-3, the V gene TRBV6-1; TRBD2 aligns across 13 bases. The CDR3 contains 16 residues. Losses at the gene ends were 4 bases for V and 2 bases for J; bases not matched to a gene: 3. Germline V gene lookup returns CDR1 MNHNS and CDR2 SASEGT.

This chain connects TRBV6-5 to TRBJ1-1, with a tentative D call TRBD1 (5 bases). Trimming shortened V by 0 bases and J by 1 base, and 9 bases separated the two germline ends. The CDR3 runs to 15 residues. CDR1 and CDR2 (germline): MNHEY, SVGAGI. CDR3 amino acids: CASSYSRQQNTEAFF. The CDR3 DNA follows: TGTGCCAGCAGTTACTCGAGACAGCAGAACACTGAAGCTTTCTTT.

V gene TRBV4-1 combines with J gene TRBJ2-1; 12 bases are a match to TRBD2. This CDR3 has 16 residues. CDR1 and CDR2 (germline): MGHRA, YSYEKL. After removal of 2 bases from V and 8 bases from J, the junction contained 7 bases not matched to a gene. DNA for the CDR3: TGCGCCAGCAGCCAACCTAGCGGGGGGGCCTTGGATGAGCAGTTCTTC. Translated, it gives CASSQPSGGALDEQFF.

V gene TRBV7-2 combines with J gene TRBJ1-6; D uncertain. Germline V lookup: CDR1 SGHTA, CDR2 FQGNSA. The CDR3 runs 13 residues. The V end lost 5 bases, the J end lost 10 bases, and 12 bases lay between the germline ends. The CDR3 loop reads CASSPGRSSPLHF. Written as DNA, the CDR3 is TGTGCCAGCAGCCCTGGCAGGTCATCACCCCTCCACTTT.

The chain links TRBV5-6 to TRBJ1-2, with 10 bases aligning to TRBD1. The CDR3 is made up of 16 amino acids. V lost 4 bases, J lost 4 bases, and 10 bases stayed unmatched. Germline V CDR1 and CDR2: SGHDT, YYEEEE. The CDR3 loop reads CASSLGSGQGVYGYTF. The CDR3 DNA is TGTGCCAGCAGCCTAGGTAGTGGACAGGGGGTCTATGGCTACACCTTC.

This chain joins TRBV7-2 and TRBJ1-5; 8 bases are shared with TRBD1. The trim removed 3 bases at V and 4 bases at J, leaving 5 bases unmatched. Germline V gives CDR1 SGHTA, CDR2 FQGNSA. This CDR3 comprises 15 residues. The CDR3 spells CASSLGQAQNQPQHF. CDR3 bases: TGTGCCAGCAGCTTGGGACAGGCGCAGAATCAGCCCCAGCATTTT.

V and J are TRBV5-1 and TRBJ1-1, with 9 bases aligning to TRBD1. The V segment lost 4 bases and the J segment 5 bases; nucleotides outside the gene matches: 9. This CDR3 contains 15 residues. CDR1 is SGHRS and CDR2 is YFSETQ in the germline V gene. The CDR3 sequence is CASSPTDRGNTEAFF. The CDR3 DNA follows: TGCGCCAGCAGCCCGACTGACAGGGGGAATACTGAAGCTTTCTTT.